This is a list of T cell receptor beta chains from one sample in a study of blood T cells in healthy people across ages. MiXCR, applied by TCRdb to the 5' RACE reads, yields one record per CDR3 protein. The data contain 890,000 or so distinct CDR3 sequences, about 62% of them seen just once; the ten biggest clones take up 28%. Sequencing used blood. The source of these receptors is a man aged 25 to 40 in good health. Each CDR3 is given with its conserved first and last residue.

v_call	j_call	cdr3_aa
TRBV20-1	NA	CSARVGTGVYEQYF
TRBV6-4	TRBJ1-2	CASSEPGRVEKANYGYTF
TRBV5-1	TRBJ1-6	CASSPGTWGGNSPLHF
TRBV29-1	TRBJ2-3	CSVDGQGADTQYF
TRBV2	TRBJ2-7	CASSEWGTPYCEQYF
TRBV20-1	TRBJ2-5	CSYIAGGQETQYF
TRBV6-2/TRBV6-3	TRBJ2-7	CASSDRGTGPYEQYF
TRBV7-2	TRBJ2-1	CASYSETNEQFF
TRBV10-3	TRBJ1-5	CASCQGPIYSNQPQHF
TRBV28	TRBJ2-1	CASSFGGTPYNEQFF
TRBV7-9	TRBJ1-1	CASSSYDRGVEAFF
TRBV7-8	TRBJ2-1	CASSSGQNEQFF
TRBV30	TRBJ1-1	CACWGTEAFF
TRBV12-3/TRBV12-4	NA	CASSLGTALYEQYF
TRBV27	TRBJ1-5	CASSSGRVGSNQPQHF
TRBV10-3	TRBJ2-5	CAIRGGQAIQETQYF
TRBV7-2	TRBJ1-6	CASSRPGSSPLHF
TRBV20-1	NA	CSARDMGYLTSYEQYF
TRBV7-3	TRBJ1-1	CASSLTPRSSYGTEAFF
TRBV27	TRBJ1-2	CASTQTWGAYGYTF
TRBV6-2/TRBV6-3	TRBJ2-1	CASSPGGPSSYNEQFF
TRBV4-3	TRBJ2-7	CASSQDIDIAYEQYF
TRBV11-2	TRBJ2-3	CASSLGPGGHGDTQYF
TRBV12-3/TRBV12-4	TRBJ2-1	CASSFLAYNEQFF
TRBV7-2	TRBJ2-7	CASSLRYYEQYF
TRBV12-3/TRBV12-4	TRBJ2-5	CASSRLAGDQETQYF
TRBV7-9	TRBJ1-6	CASSLEGGHHSYNSPLHF
TRBV4-3	TRBJ2-3	CASSQVSGGTDTQYF
TRBV4-3	TRBJ2-7	CASSQELPSRVSYEQYF
TRBV7-9	TRBJ1-4	CASSLQGRGEKLFF
TRBV7-2	TRBJ2-1	CASSVRDNAYNEQFF
TRBV29-1	TRBJ1-2	CSVYLTGGYTF
TRBV4-3	TRBJ2-1	CASSQEPFIAGGYHEQFF
TRBV6-2/TRBV6-3	TRBJ2-1	CASTRGGGNEQFF
TRBV7-6	TRBJ2-4	CASSLRDRENIQYF
TRBV29-1	TRBJ2-2	CSVEEGVRELFF
TRBV29-1	TRBJ2-7	CSVGTGSFPSYEQYF
TRBV12-3/TRBV12-4	TRBJ2-6	CASSSSGFSGANVLTF
TRBV20-1	TRBJ1-2	CSARDPVVGYTF
TRBV20-1	TRBJ2-3	CSASRSRDGSPDTQYF